The 23 T cell receptor beta chains listed next were all sequenced from one sample in a study of response to subunit inactivated influenza vaccine. TCRdb re-called the RT-PCR reads through MiXCR, storing one row per CDR3 protein. The data contain some 500,000 distinct CDR3 sequences, approximately 24% of them seen just once; the ten biggest clones take up less than 2.5%. The material sequenced was CD4+ T cells sorted from PBMCs, taken 5 days after vaccination. The receptors shown here come from a man aged 45-65 years who received an inactivated influenza vaccine.

This chain connects TRBV10-3 to TRBJ2-1; D remains ambiguous. Trimming cost V 0 bases and J 3 bases, with 6 bases left between them. CDR1 and CDR2 from the germline V gene are ENHRY and SYGVKD. This CDR3 is 14 amino acids long. This chain's CDR3 is CAISESGNYNEQFF. In nucleotides, the CDR3 is TGTGCCATCAGTGAGTCTGGCAACTACAATGAGCAGTTCTTC.

The chain has TRBV12-3 or TRBV12-4 and TRBJ1-4, with 7 bases identical to TRBD1. This CDR3 has 16 amino acids. The J segment lost 10 bases and the V segment lost 1 base, leaving 12 bases of the junction unmatched. The CDR3 nucleotides read TGTGCCAGCAGTTTAGGGGGACAGACCCGTCTCGGAAAACTGTTTTTT. It translates to CASSLGGQTRLGKLFF.

The V gene is TRBV6-6, the J gene TRBJ1-2; D possibly corresponds to TRBD1 (6 bases). Trimming removed 6 bases from V and 3 bases from J, with 11 bases in between. The CDR3 consists of 13 residues. Looked up from germline, CDR1 is MNHNY and CDR2 is SVGAGI (reference sequence). The CDR3 bases are TGTGCCAGCAGACCAACAGGGTACTATGGCTACACCTTC. Its translation is CASRPTGYYGYTF.

This clonotype showed up just a few times. The chain has TRBV15 and TRBJ1-1; no firm D call. This CDR3 spans 14 amino acids. CDR1 is LNHNV and CDR2 is YYDKDF in the germline V gene (reference sequence). V was trimmed by 0 bases and J by 1 base, leaving 6 bases between them. The CDR3 is CATSRDRTNTEAFF. The CDR3, as DNA: TGTGCCACCAGCAGAGACCGCACGAACACTGAAGCTTTCTTT. The full variable domain, with the rest looked up from reference TRBV15 and TRBJ1-1, is DAMVIQNPRYQVTQFGKPVTLSCSQTLNHNVMYWYQQKSSQAPKLLFHYYDKDFNNEADTPDNFQSRRPNTSFCFLDIRSPGLGDTAMYLCATSRDRTNTEAFFGQGTRLTVV.

This chain connects TRBV10-3 to TRBJ2-2, with TRBD1 identical over 7 bases. The length of the CDR3 is 17 residues. The V segment lost 6 bases and the J segment 1 base; nucleotides outside the gene matches: 11. Germline V gene lookup returns CDR1 ENHRY and CDR2 SYGVKD. CDR3 loop: CAIRPSTGAQNTGELFF. As DNA, the CDR3 is TGTGCCATCAGGCCCTCCACAGGGGCCCAGAACACCGGGGAGCTGTTTTTT.

This clonotype has at least ten counts. The genes are TRBV7-2 and TRBJ2-3; D is unresolved. The CDR3 sequence is 14 residues long. Per the germline V gene, CDR1 is SGHTA and CDR2 is FQGNSA. V gave up 6 bases and J gave up 2 bases, with 12 bases separating them. The CDR3 region has the DNA TGTGCCAGCAGGAAGGTGTTTTCCACAGATACGCAGTATTTT. Translating it yields CASRKVFSTDTQYF.

The gene calls are TRBV5-1 and TRBJ2-3; D not certain. Germline V gene data show CDR1 as SGHRS and CDR2 as YFSETQ. This CDR3 is built from 13 residues. Trimming removed 1 base at V and 3 bases at J, with 6 bases between. The CDR3 DNA reads as TGCGCCAGCAGCTTGTTTATGACAGATACGCAGTATTTT. It encodes CASSLFMTDTQYF.

The rearrangement uses TRBV10-3 and TRBJ1-4, with D perhaps matching TRBD1 (5 bases). V was trimmed by 3 bases and J by 2 bases, leaving 19 bases between them. Germline V CDR1 and CDR2: ENHRY, SYGVKD. This CDR3 is built from 18 residues. DNA of the CDR3: TGTGCCATCAGTGACCCGCCAGGCGGCCGGGGGACTAATGAAAAACTGTTTTTT. Translation gives CAISDPPGGRGTNEKLFF.

The genes are TRBV19 and TRBJ2-1; no clear D. CDR3 length: 16 amino acids. V dropped 6 bases and J dropped 3 bases, with 18 bases sitting between them. Germline-derived CDR1 and CDR2 are LNHDA and SQIVND (reference sequence). CDR3 sequence (DNA): TGTGCCAGTAGGCCCCATGACAAAGTCCACTACAATGAGCAGTTCTTC. Translated, it gives CASRPHDKVHYNEQFF.

The rearrangement joins TRBV4-3 to TRBJ2-4; a weak D match, TRBD1 (6 bases). CDR3 size: 15 residues. V was trimmed by 2 bases and J by 3 bases, leaving 11 bases between them. Germline loops: CDR1 LGHNA, CDR2 YSLEER. This CDR3 reads CASSQTGLDKNIQYF. Here the CDR3 DNA reads TGCGCCAGCAGCCAAACAGGGTTGGACAAAAACATTCAGTACTTC.

This chain connects TRBV9 to TRBJ1-1; D is perhaps TRBD1 (6 bases). V lost 0 bases to trimming and J lost 3 bases, with 12 bases between them. CDR1 and CDR2 (germline): SGDLS, YYNGEE. The CDR3 totals 15 residues. CDR3 loop: CASSVAGQGYTEAFF. CDR3 nucleotides: TGTGCCAGCAGCGTAGCTGGGCAGGGGTACACTGAAGCTTTCTTT.

The V and J genes are TRBV12-3 or TRBV12-4 and TRBJ2-7, with D possibly matching TRBD2 (6 bases). The CDR3 has 14 amino acids. The V end lost 3 bases, the J end lost 3 bases, and 12 bases lay between the germline ends. Here the CDR3 DNA reads TGTGCCAGCAGTTTCGCGGGGAAAGGCTACGAGCAGTACTTC. Translation gives CASSFAGKGYEQYF.

The chain has TRBV4-1 and TRBJ2-3; D tentatively reads TRBD1 or TRBD2 (5 bases each). CDR1 is MGHRA and CDR2 is YSYEKL in the germline V gene. The CDR3 runs to 16 residues. V lost 3 bases to trimming and J lost 2 bases, with 15 bases between them. CDR3 sequence: CASSHPGRDVTDTQYF. CDR3 in DNA: TGCGCCAGCAGCCACCCGGGTCGGGACGTCACAGATACGCAGTATTTT.

CDR3 sequence (DNA): TGTGCCAGCAGCCGGGACAGTCTGACCTACGAGCAGTACTTC. Encoded protein: CASSRDSLTYEQYF. The V and J genes are TRBV7-9 and TRBJ2-7; TRBD1 matches at 7 bases. The junction had 6 bases not matched to a gene; V was cut back by 5 bases and J by 2 bases. CDR3 length: 14 residues. The V gene's germline CDR1 is SEHNR and CDR2 FQNEAQ (reference sequence).

This clonotype occurred many times. Its ends do not fully match the called genes, so a read error is possible. This sequence joins TRBV5-1 and TRBJ2-5; D not resolved. CDR1 is SGHRS, CDR2 YFSETQ, per germline. The CDR3 has 13 residues. CDR3 DNA sequence: TGTGCCAGCAGCTTAGGTAGACAAGAGACCCAGTACTTC. This codes for CASSLGRQETQYF. Together with reference TRBV5-1 and TRBJ2-5, the CDR3 gives the full variable domain: KAGVTQTPRYLIKTRGQQVTLSCSPISGHRSVSWYQQTPGQGLQFLFEYFSETQRNKGNFPGRFSGRQFSNSRSEMNVSTLELGDSALYLCASSLGRQETQYFGPGTRLLVL.

This clonotype has just a few counts. The J gene is TRBJ1-2, the V gene TRBV7-9; D is unclear. Germline V gene data show CDR1 as SEHNR and CDR2 as FQNEAQ (reference sequence). The germline V and J ends were trimmed by 5 bases and 8 bases, with 15 bases remaining between them. This CDR3 is built from 13 residues. This chain's CDR3 is CASSPAGWGGYTF. In DNA, the CDR3 is TGTGCCAGCAGCCCCGCGGGGTGGGGAGGCTACACCTTC.

Only a few counts were recorded for this clonotype. This sequence joins TRBV12-3 or TRBV12-4 and TRBJ1-1; D not certain. This CDR3 contains 14 residues. Trimming stripped 6 bases from V and 2 bases from J, with 13 bases between. CDR3 sequence (DNA): TGTGCCAGCAGCCCACGGAGAGAAAACACTGAAGCTTTCTTT. This encodes CASSPRRENTEAFF.

This clonotype has a handful of counts. The chain employs TRBV7-2 and TRBJ1-2; D not resolved. The CDR3 loop spans 16 amino acids. The germline V gene encodes CDR1 SGHTA and CDR2 FQGNSA. The germline V and J ends were trimmed by 5 bases and 1 base, with 17 bases remaining between them. The CDR3 DNA is TGTGCCAGCAGCCCACAATTCTCCTTGTATAACTATGGCTACACCTTC. Translated: CASSPQFSLYNYGYTF. The whole variable domain, remainder taken from reference TRBV7-2 and TRBJ1-2, is GAGVSQSPSNKVTEKGKDVELRCDPISGHTALYWYRQSLGQGLEFLIYFQGNSAPDKSGLPSDRFSAERTGGSVSTLTIQRTQQEDSAVYLCASSPQFSLYNYGYTFGSGTRLTVV.

This clonotype was recorded a few times. The CDR3 is CASSYAGGSYNEQFF. In DNA, the CDR3 is TGTGCCAGCAGTTACGCGGGTGGCTCCTACAATGAGCAGTTCTTC. This rearrangement joins TRBV6-2 or TRBV6-3 to TRBJ2-1; tentative D call: TRBD2 (5 bases). Between the trimmed V and J ends, which lost 2 bases and 0 bases, there was a span of 8 bases. CDR1 and CDR2 (germline): MNHEY, SVGEGT. The CDR3 has 15 amino acids.

DNA for the CDR3: TGCGCCAGCAGCTTGGGACAGATGAGCAATCAGCCCCAGCATTTT. Its protein is CASSLGQMSNQPQHF. V and J are TRBV5-1 and TRBJ1-5; the D gene is possibly TRBD1 (5 bases). In germline, CDR1 is SGHRS, CDR2 YFSETQ. There are 15 residues in the CDR3. V lost 0 bases, J lost 1 base, and 8 bases lay in between.

The chain recombines TRBV7-6 with TRBJ2-3; no clear D. Looked up from germline, CDR1 is SGHVS and CDR2 is FNYEAQ. Trimming pared 3 bases from V and 3 bases from J, leaving 7 bases between. The CDR3 totals 13 residues. DNA for the CDR3: TGTGCCAGCAGCTTCGCACAGACAGATACGCAGTATTTT. It yields the protein CASSFAQTDTQYF.

The V gene is TRBV7-6, the J gene TRBJ2-3; D perhaps matches TRBD1 (5 bases). Germline CDR1 is SGHVS and CDR2 is FNYEAQ. The CDR3 sequence is 14 residues long. The ends were cut back, 2 bases at V and 4 bases at J, with 10 bases in the middle. The CDR3 coding sequence is TGTGCCAGCAGCTTATCCAGGGTGGCAGATACGCAGTATTTT. This encodes CASSLSRVADTQYF. Full variable domain (remainder filled in from reference TRBV7-6 and TRBJ2-3): GAGVSQSPRYKVTKRGQDVALRCDPISGHVSLYWYRQALGQGPEFLTYFNYEAQQDKSGLPNDRFSAERPEGSISTLTIQRTEQRDSAMYRCASSLSRVADTQYFGPGTRLTVL.

The chain uses TRBV9 and TRBJ2-1, with a possible D match to TRBD2 (6 bases). With 0 bases removed from V and 7 bases from J, the gap between germline ends came to 17 bases. The CDR3 contains 16 residues. CDR1 is SGDLS and CDR2 is YYNGEE in the germline V gene. The CDR3 region is CASSVAVGGFYNEQFF. DNA of the CDR3: TGTGCCAGCAGCGTAGCTGTCGGAGGGTTCTATAATGAGCAGTTCTTC.